Reported below is one T cell receptor beta chain. Antigen: not known. This sample stems from a study of early stage breast cancer tumors. Here immunoSEQ multiplex PCR was the method, and the copy in TCRdb shows in-frame clones only, minus some. The sample includes fewer than 70,000 clones, more than 70% of them seen just once. The study, taken as a whole, reports: Tumors had approximately 2.5-fold higher T cell density than normal breast. In about 90% of the 16 patients, blood comparison separated tumor from normal breast.

The germline V gene encodes CDR1 SQVTM and CDR2 ANQGSEA. This CDR3 has 11 amino acids. V was cut by 4 bases and J by 7 bases, with 10 bases left in between. The chain is built from TRBV29-1 and TRBJ1-1, with D uncertain. The sequenced sample was blood. The TCR was taken from a person in their 40s with breast cancer. The DNA of the CDR3 is TGCAGCGTTGTGAATTCACTTGAAGCTTTCTTT. Translation: CSVVNSLEAFF.